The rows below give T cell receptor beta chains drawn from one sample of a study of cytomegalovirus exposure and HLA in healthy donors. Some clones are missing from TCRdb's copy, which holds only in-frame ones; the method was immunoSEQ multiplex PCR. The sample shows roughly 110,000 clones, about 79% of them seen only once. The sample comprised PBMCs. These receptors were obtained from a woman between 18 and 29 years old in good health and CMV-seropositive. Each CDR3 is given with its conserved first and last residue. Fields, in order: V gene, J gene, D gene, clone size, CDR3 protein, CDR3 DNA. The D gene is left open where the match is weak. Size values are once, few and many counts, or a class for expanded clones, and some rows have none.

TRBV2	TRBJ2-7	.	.	CASSRTNYEQYF	TGTGCCAGCAGTAGGACTAACTACGAGCAGTACTTC
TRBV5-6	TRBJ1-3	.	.	CASSTDIQYGNTIYF	TGTGCCAGCAGCACTGACATCCAATACGGAAACACCATATATTTT
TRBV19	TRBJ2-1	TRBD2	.	CASSPGTSGSEIHNEQFF	TGTGCCAGTAGTCCCGGGACTAGCGGGAGTGAAATCCACAATGAGCAGTTCTTC
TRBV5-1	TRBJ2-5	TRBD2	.	CASALAGVQETQYF	TGCGCCAGCGCATTAGCGGGAGTTCAGGAGACCCAGTACTTC
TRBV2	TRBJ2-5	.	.	CASSEGWRGETQYF	TGTGCCAGCAGTGAGGGCTGGAGGGGAGAGACCCAGTACTTC
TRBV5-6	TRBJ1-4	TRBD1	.	CASSLWGQEKLFF	TGTGCCAGCAGCTTGTGGGGACAGGAAAAACTGTTTTTT
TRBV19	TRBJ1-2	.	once	CASSQTWRPNYGYTF	TGTGCCAGTAGCCAGACGTGGAGGCCTAACTATGGCTACACCTTC
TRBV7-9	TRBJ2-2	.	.	CAGEGSRIGELFF	TGTGCCGGAGAGGGTAGCAGGATCGGGGAGCTGTTTTTT
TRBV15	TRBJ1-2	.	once	CATSARPGADNNYGYTF	TGTGCCACCAGCGCACGGCCTGGGGCAGATAATAACTATGGCTACACCTTC
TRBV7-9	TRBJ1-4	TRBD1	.	CASSYLGQGVSF	TGTGCCAGCAGCTACCTTGGACAGGGGGTTTCTTTT
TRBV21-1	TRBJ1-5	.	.	CAQDRGLFRHF	TGTGCCCAGGACAGGGGGCTGTTCCGGCATTTT
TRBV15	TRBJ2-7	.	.	CATRDLRDEQYF	TGTGCCACCCGGGACTTACGAGACGAGCAGTACTTC
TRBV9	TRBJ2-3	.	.	CASSVSRDTQYF	TGTGCCAGCAGCGTGAGCCGGGATACGCAGTATTTT
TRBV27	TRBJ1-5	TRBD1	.	CASSVGQGNQPQHF	TGTGCCAGCAGTGTCGGACAGGGCAATCAGCCCCAGCATTTT
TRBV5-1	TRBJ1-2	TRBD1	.	CASSLGGQSTYGYTF	TGCGCCAGCAGCTTGGGGGGACAGAGCACCTATGGCTACACCTTC
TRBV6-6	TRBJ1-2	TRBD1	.	CASSYSKDRGRGYTF	TGTGCCAGCAGTTACTCGAAGGACAGGGGTCGGGGCTACACCTTC
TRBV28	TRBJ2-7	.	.	CASGDSVYEQYF	TGTGCCAGCGGGGATAGCGTCTACGAGCAGTACTTC
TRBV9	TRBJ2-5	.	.	CASSVAVQETQYF	TGTGCCAGCAGCGTAGCGGTACAAGAGACCCAGTACTTC
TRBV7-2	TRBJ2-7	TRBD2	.	CASSSLPRLAAPSYEQYF	TGTGCCAGCAGCTCACTACCCCGACTAGCGGCGCCCTCCTACGAGCAGTACTTC
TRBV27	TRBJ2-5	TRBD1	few	CASSPGTGGLQETQYF	TGTGCCAGCAGTCCCGGGACAGGGGGCCTCCAAGAGACCCAGTACTTC
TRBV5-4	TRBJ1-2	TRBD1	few	CASSLNRGRDYGYTF	TGTGCCAGCAGCTTGAACAGGGGCCGGGACTATGGCTACACCTTC